The clone carrying this T cell receptor beta chain has just one count. The source of the sample is a study of blood T cell repertoires in COVID-19. TCRdb's copy holds only in-frame clones and misses some; the assay was immunoSEQ multiplex PCR. The sample contains about 70,000 clones, around 86% of which appear only once. Germline loops: CDR1 MNHEY, CDR2 SMNVEV (reference sequence). The CDR3 consists of 16 residues. V lost 5 bases to trimming and J lost 9 bases, with 20 bases between them. The specimen sequenced was peripheral blood. The chain carries TRBV27 and TRBJ1-6; the D gene is possibly TRBD1 (5 bases). The receptor's source is a woman between 18 and 29 years old with acute or convalescent COVID-19. CDR3 coding DNA: TGTGCCAGCAGTCTCCAAGACAGCACGTCTGGTTCACCCCTCCACTTT. Amino acids: CASSLQDSTSGSPLHF.